Below, 21 T cell receptor beta chains from the same sample are listed, as sequenced in a study of cytomegalovirus exposure and HLA in healthy donors. Profiling relied on immunoSEQ multiplex PCR, and the TCRdb table lists in-frame clones only, not all of them. The sample consists of some 130,000 clones, nearly 90% of them appearing once. The sequencing sample was made of PBMCs. The origin of the receptors is a woman under 30 in good health and CMV-seronegative.

The V call is TRBV18, the J call TRBJ1-3; D remains unclear. V shed 7 bases and J shed 0 bases, with 10 bases lying between them. This CDR3 spans 14 amino acids. Per germline, CDR1 KGHSH and CDR2 LQKENI. CDR3 bases: TGTGCCAGCTACTATTCGAGCTCTGGAAACACCATATATTTT. It yields the protein CASYYSSSGNTIYF. The complete variable domain, with remaining parts taken from reference TRBV18 and TRBJ1-3, reads NAGVMQNPRHLVRRRGQEARLRCSPMKGHSHVYWYRQLPEEGLKFMVYLQKENIIDESGMPKERFSAEFPKEGPSILRIQQVVRGDSAAYFCASYYSSSGNTIYFGEGSWLTVV.

The chain joins TRBV27 to TRBJ1-6; tentative D call: TRBD1 (6 bases). This CDR3 spans 19 amino acids. In germline, CDR1 is MNHEY, CDR2 SMNVEV (reference sequence). V was clipped by 0 bases and J by 0 bases, with 15 bases between them. This CDR3 reads CASSLSMGAGSSYNSPLHF. The CDR3 DNA reads as TGTGCCAGCAGTTTATCTATGGGGGCAGGGAGCTCCTATAATTCACCCCTCCACTTT.

The gene calls are TRBV11-2 and TRBJ2-3; 8 nucleotides match TRBD1. Germline CDR1 SGHAT, CDR2 FQNNGV. V gave up 1 base and J gave up 6 bases; unmatched junction bases: 15. The CDR3 consists of 18 residues. This CDR3 reads CASSLAPYGQGAWDTQYF. The CDR3 DNA reads TGTGCCAGCAGCTTAGCCCCTTACGGGCAGGGGGCCTGGGATACGCAGTATTTT. The variable domain in full, with the rest retrieved from reference TRBV11-2 and TRBJ2-3, is EAGVAQSPRYKIIEKRQSVAFWCNPISGHATLYWYQQILGQGPKLLIQFQNNGVVDDSQLPKDRFSAERLKGVDSTLKIQPAKLEDSAVYLCASSLAPYGQGAWDTQYFGPGTRLTVL.

The V call is TRBV15, the J call TRBJ1-1; TRBD1 matches at 7 bases. The V segment lost 3 bases and the J segment 0 bases; nucleotides outside the gene matches: 7. Germline V gives CDR1 LNHNV, CDR2 YYDKDF (reference sequence). The length of the CDR3 is 16 residues. The CDR3 DNA follows: TGTGCCACCAGCAGCCGCCCGGGACAGATGAACACTGAAGCTTTCTTT. Residues: CATSSRPGQMNTEAFF.

This rearrangement joins TRBV15 to TRBJ2-3; a possible D gene is TRBD2 (6 bases). V was pared by 0 bases and J by 4 bases, with 11 bases between. CDR1 and CDR2 (germline): LNHNV, YYDKDF (reference sequence). The CDR3 is 15 residues long. CDR3 region: CATSRDGGYADTQYF. Written as DNA, the CDR3 is TGTGCCACCAGCAGAGATGGGGGGTACGCAGATACGCAGTATTTT.

The sample holds one count of this clone. The chain uses TRBV6-1 and TRBJ1-3, with 8 positions matching TRBD1. This CDR3 comprises 13 residues. Germline V gene sequence: CDR1 MNHNS, CDR2 SASEGT. Trimming at V came to 10 bases and at J to 4 bases, leaving 6 bases not matched to a gene. CDR3 loop: CANPRGPGNTIYF. The CDR3 nucleotides are TGTGCCAATCCCAGGGGGCCAGGAAACACCATATATTTT.

The chain has TRBV19 and TRBJ1-2; 7 positions agree with TRBD1. Germline V gene lookup returns CDR1 LNHDA and CDR2 SQIVND (reference sequence). The CDR3 spans 12 residues. Unmatched junction bases numbered 3, after V lost 7 bases and J lost 4 bases. CDR3 sequence: CASTEGAYGYTF. The CDR3, as DNA: TGTGCCAGTACCGAGGGGGCCTATGGCTACACCTTC.

The rearrangement joins TRBV4-1 to TRBJ2-7, with D hard to call. The V gene lost 1 base and the J gene lost 4 bases, with 8 bases spanning the gap. The CDR3 length is 13 residues. CDR1 is MGHRA and CDR2 is YSYEKL in the germline V gene. The CDR3, as DNA: TGCGCCAGCAGCCAAGCAGGAACTTACGAGCAGTACTTC. It translates to CASSQAGTYEQYF.

This clone came up once. The chain combines TRBV28 with TRBJ1-2; no definite D call. CDR1 MDHEN and CDR2 SYDVKM come from the germline V gene. Trimming pared 5 bases from V and 4 bases from J, leaving 11 bases between. This CDR3 is 13 amino acids long. The CDR3: CASSSSPFYGYTF. In DNA form, the CDR3 reads TGTGCCAGCAGTAGTAGTCCCTTCTATGGCTACACCTTC.

The chain is built from TRBV11-3 and TRBJ2-3; D is unresolved. This CDR3 is built from 13 residues. Germline V gene sequence: CDR1 SGHNT, CDR2 YENEEA. Trimming removed 0 bases at V and 6 bases at J, with 7 bases between. The CDR3 region is CASSLDFRDTQYF. The CDR3 DNA reads TGTGCCAGCAGCTTAGATTTCCGGGATACGCAGTATTTT.

This sequence joins TRBV19 and TRBJ1-4; 7 bases line up with TRBD1. With V trimmed by 9 bases and J by 4 bases, 8 bases remained unmatched. Looked up from germline, CDR1 is LNHDA and CDR2 is SQIVND (reference sequence). The CDR3 length is 14 residues. The CDR3, as DNA: TGTGCCAGCAAACCGGGACAGCTTAATGAAAAACTGTTTTTT. This codes for CASKPGQLNEKLFF.

The V call is TRBV27, the J call TRBJ1-2; D remains ambiguous. The CDR3 extends over 15 amino acids. V was shortened by 5 bases and J by 7 bases, with 20 bases between the two germline ends. In germline, CDR1 is MNHEY, CDR2 SMNVEV (reference sequence). The CDR3 DNA sequence: TGTGCCAGCAGTCCCCGACCGGAGAACACGGGTGGCTACACCTTC. As protein: CASSPRPENTGGYTF.

V is TRBV10-3 and J is TRBJ1-2, with D perhaps matching TRBD1 (5 bases). CDR1 and CDR2 from the germline V gene are ENHRY and SYGVKD. The germline V and J ends were trimmed by 11 bases and 2 bases, with 15 bases remaining between them. This CDR3 comprises 13 residues. CDR3 sequence reads: CAYQEAGNYGYTF. As DNA, the CDR3 is TGTGCCTACCAAGAGGCAGGGAACTATGGCTACACCTTC.

CDR3 sequence reads: CASSPTGGQETQYF. The CDR3 nucleotides are TGCGCCAGCAGCCCGACAGGGGGACAAGAGACCCAGTACTTC. The chain combines TRBV5-1 with TRBJ2-5, with TRBD1 identical over 9 bases. The CDR3 consists of 14 residues. The germline V gene has CDR1 SGHRS and CDR2 YFSETQ. The ends lost 4 bases at V and 2 bases at J; junction bases unmatched: 3.

The J gene is TRBJ1-1, the V gene TRBV18, with a tentative D call TRBD1 (5 bases). The V and J ends lost 4 bases and 1 base respectively, with 7 bases between them. Germline loops: CDR1 KGHSH, CDR2 LQKENI. The CDR3 is made up of 13 amino acids. The CDR3 DNA reads TGTGCCAGCTCACTAGGGGAGAACACTGAAGCTTTCTTT. Encoded protein: CASSLGENTEAFF.

The chain is built from TRBV13 and TRBJ1-3; D possibly corresponds to TRBD1 (6 bases). This CDR3 is 14 amino acids long. Trimming cost V 6 bases and J 8 bases, with 17 bases left between them. The germline gives CDR1 PRHDT, CDR2 FYEKMQ (reference sequence). CDR3 DNA sequence: TGTGCCAGCAGTCCTGACAGGAGAGCATACACCATATATTTT. Its translation is CASSPDRRAYTIYF.

The V and J genes are TRBV5-4 and TRBJ2-7; unclear D gene. V was cut by 1 base and J by 6 bases, with 14 bases left in between. The CDR3 runs to 14 residues. CDR1 and CDR2 from the germline V gene are SGHNT and YYREEE (reference sequence). The CDR3 DNA reads TGTGCCAGCAGCTTGTACGGCTCCCCGGGCGAGCAGTACTTC. Translating gives CASSLYGSPGEQYF.

This rearrangement joins TRBV19 to TRBJ1-1, with D unclear. The CDR3 is made up of 13 amino acids. CDR1 is LNHDA, CDR2 SQIVND, per germline (reference sequence). Trimming pared 3 bases from V and 3 bases from J, leaving 8 bases between. In nucleotides, the CDR3 is TGTGCCAGTAGTATGATGGCCGACACTGAAGCTTTCTTT. Amino acid sequence: CASSMMADTEAFF.

The chain joins TRBV6-1 to TRBJ1-4, with 10 positions matching TRBD1. The CDR3 has 16 residues. Germline values: CDR1 MNHNS, CDR2 SASEGT. With 3 bases clipped from V and 7 bases from J, the junction kept 8 bases outside the gene matches. The CDR3 loop is CASSEPPGQGSEKLFF. The DNA for the CDR3 is TGTGCCAGCAGTGAGCCTCCGGGACAGGGGTCTGAAAAACTGTTTTTT.

This chain joins TRBV18 and TRBJ1-1, with D unclear. The germline V gene encodes CDR1 KGHSH and CDR2 LQKENI. This CDR3 is 15 amino acids long. V lost 1 base and J 3 bases, leaving 12 bases between the germline ends. CDR3 sequence: CASSPLWEVDTEAFF. CDR3 in DNA: TGTGCCAGCTCACCACTGTGGGAGGTGGACACTGAAGCTTTCTTT.

This clone was counted between two and nine times. This chain links TRBV14 with TRBJ2-7; 10 nucleotides match TRBD2. Germline CDR1 SGHDN, CDR2 FVKESK. The CDR3 loop spans 15 amino acids. Trimming at V came to 1 base and at J to 12 bases, leaving 12 bases not matched to a gene. CDR3 in DNA: TGTGCCAGCAGCCAAGCTGGGTCTAGCGGGGGCCCCGGGTACTTC. Protein: CASSQAGSSGGPGYF.